These 8 T cell receptor beta chains were all obtained from the same sample, sequenced in a study of shared clonotypes between healthy human individuals. In the naive CD8 group, cells lacked CD45RO and were positively selected for CCR7, so terminally differentiated effector memory CD45RA+ cells were left out. Here immunoSEQ multiplex PCR was the method, and the copy in TCRdb shows in-frame clones only, minus some. This table holds about 2.1 million clones, 80% to 95% found once. The sequencing input was naive CD8+ T cells from PBMCs. These receptors were collected from a man between 18 and 35 years old in good health. Some clones in this sample may be carry-over from other donors' samples.

The genes are TRBV27 and TRBJ2-5, with D tentatively TRBD1 (5 bases). Deletions cut 3 bases from V and 5 bases from J, with 13 bases between. CDR1 MNHEY and CDR2 SMNVEV come from the germline V gene (reference sequence). The length of the CDR3 is 14 residues. CDR3 in DNA: TGTGCCAGCAGTTTGGGGCCCTTAGGGGAGACCCAGTACTTC. It translates to CASSLGPLGETQYF.

As DNA, the CDR3 is TGTGCCATCAGTGAGTTACGGACACAAAACACCGGGGAGCTGTTTTTT. As protein: CAISELRTQNTGELFF. V and J are TRBV10-3 and TRBJ2-2; the D gene is possibly TRBD1 (5 bases). The CDR3 extends over 16 amino acids. Germline loops: CDR1 ENHRY, CDR2 SYGVKD. V was trimmed by 1 base and J by 2 bases, leaving 11 bases between them.

The chain joins TRBV25-1 to TRBJ1-4; TRBD1 might be the D (5 bases). Between the trimmed V and J ends, which lost 2 bases and 10 bases, there was a span of 14 bases. The CDR3 has 14 amino acids. In germline, CDR1 is MGHDK, CDR2 SYGVNS. This CDR3 is CASSEVGRQGKLFF. CDR3 nucleotides: TGTGCCAGCAGTGAAGTGGGTAGGCAGGGAAAACTGTTTTTT.

This chain joins TRBV7-6 and TRBJ2-1; D gene ambiguous. The CDR3 length is 13 residues. The V and J ends lost 6 bases and 7 bases respectively, with 13 bases between them. Germline V gene sequence: CDR1 SGHVS, CDR2 FNYEAQ. The CDR3, as DNA: TGTGCCAGCAGTCAAGGCCCCCTGAATGAGCAGTTCTTC. This sequence encodes CASSQGPLNEQFF.

CDR3 amino acids: CASSPTTQETQYF. CDR3 DNA: TGTGCCAGCAGCCCGACAACCCAAGAGACCCAGTACTTC. The genes are TRBV13 and TRBJ2-5; D gene ambiguous. Trimming left V 5 bases short and J 1 base short, with 8 bases between. The CDR3 runs 13 residues. Germline assignment: CDR1 PRHDT and CDR2 FYEKMQ (reference sequence).

The chain couples TRBV4-1 to TRBJ2-4; D unclear. Germline loops: CDR1 MGHRA, CDR2 YSYEKL. The V and J ends lost 1 base and 8 bases respectively, with 15 bases between them. The length of the CDR3 is 15 residues. CDR3 in amino acids: CASSQVWGKTDIQYF. The DNA of the CDR3 is TGCGCCAGCAGCCAAGTGTGGGGTAAGACTGACATTCAGTACTTC.

Remarks on this clone: In the same sample, other DNA sequences code for this CDR3. CDR3 residues: CASSYGTTNTGELFF. DNA of the CDR3: TGTGCCAGCAGTTACGGAACCACGAACACCGGGGAGCTGTTTTTT. The chain is built from TRBV6-5 and TRBJ2-2, with unresolved D. The CDR3 has 15 residues. CDR1 is MNHEY, CDR2 SVGAGI, per germline. V gave up 2 bases and J gave up 0 bases, with 7 bases separating them.

This clone was found once. The chain links TRBV5-1 to TRBJ2-7; D is uncertain. Trimming removed 0 bases at V and 3 bases at J, with 7 bases between. The V gene's germline CDR1 is SGHRS and CDR2 YFSETQ. This CDR3 contains 13 residues. The DNA of the CDR3 is TGCGCCAGCAGCTTGGCCCCCGACTACGAGCAGTACTTC. It specifies CASSLAPDYEQYF. Full variable domain (rest looked up from reference TRBV5-1 and TRBJ2-7): KAGVTQTPRYLIKTRGQQVTLSCSPISGHRSVSWYQQTPGQGLQFLFEYFSETQRNKGNFPGRFSGRQFSNSRSEMNVSTLELGDSALYLCASSLAPDYEQYFGPGTRLTVT.